This TCR beta chain was retrieved from a study of T-cell reconstitution after alpha-beta-depleted transplantation in children. The table lists this clonotype with many counts. This CDR3 is 16 amino acids long. Germline-derived CDR1 and CDR2 are LGHNA and YNFKEQ. Trimming took 0 bases from V and 6 from J; bases not matched to a gene: 4. Unique molecular identifiers were built into the TCRbeta library. TCRdb re-called the PCR reads with MiXCR, one entry per CDR3 protein. In the table there are some 490,000 distinct CDR3 sequences, roughly an eighth of which are singletons. The source was PBMCs from the stem cell graft donor, collected from the stem cell graft. This TCR came from a human donor who donated a stem cell graft to a child with combined immunodeficiency. The rearrangement links TRBV4-2 to TRBJ2-3; TRBD2 matches at 12 bases. CDR3 loop: CASSQELAGGYDTQYF. For the CDR3, the DNA is TGTGCCAGCAGCCAAGAGCTAGCGGGGGGGTACGATACGCAGTATTTT.